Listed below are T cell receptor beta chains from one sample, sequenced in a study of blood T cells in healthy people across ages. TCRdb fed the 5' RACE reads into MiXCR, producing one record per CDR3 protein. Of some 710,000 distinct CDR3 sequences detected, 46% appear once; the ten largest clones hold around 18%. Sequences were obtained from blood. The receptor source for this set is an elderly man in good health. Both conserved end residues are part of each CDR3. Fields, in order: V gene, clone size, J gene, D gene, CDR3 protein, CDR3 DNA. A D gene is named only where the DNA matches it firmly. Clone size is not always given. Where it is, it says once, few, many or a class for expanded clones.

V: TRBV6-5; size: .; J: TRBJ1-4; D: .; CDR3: CASSYRTNEKLFF; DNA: TGTGCCAGCAGTTACAGGACTAATGAAAAACTGTTTTTT
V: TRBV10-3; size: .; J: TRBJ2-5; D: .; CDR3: CTISESPRGETQYF; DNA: TGTACCATCAGTGAGTCACCTAGGGGAGAGACCCAGTACTTC
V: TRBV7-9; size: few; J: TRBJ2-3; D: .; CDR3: CASSLLARNKSSTDTQYF; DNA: TGTGCCAGCAGCTTGTTGGCTAGAAATAAATCTAGCACAGATACGCAGTATTTT
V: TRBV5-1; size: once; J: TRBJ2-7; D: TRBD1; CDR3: CASGLTGGFNEQYF; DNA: TGCGCCAGCGGCCTGACAGGGGGCTTCAATGAGCAGTACTTC
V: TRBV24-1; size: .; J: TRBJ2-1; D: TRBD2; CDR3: CATSDPGLAGHNEQLF; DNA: TGTGCCACCAGTGATCCAGGACTAGCGGGCCACAATGAGCAGCTCTTC
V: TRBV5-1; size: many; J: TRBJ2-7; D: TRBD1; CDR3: CASRPGQGYEQYF; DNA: TGCGCCAGCAGACCGGGACAGGGGTACGAGCAGTACTTC
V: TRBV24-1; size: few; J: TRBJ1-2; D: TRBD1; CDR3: CATSAATGGTTVPYGYTF; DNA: TGTGCCACCAGTGCCGCGACAGGGGGCACAACCGTTCCCTATGGCTACACCTTC
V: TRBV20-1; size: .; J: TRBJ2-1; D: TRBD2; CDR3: CSARVRTSARELSYNEQFF; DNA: TGCAGTGCTAGAGTTCGGACTAGCGCGAGGGAACTCTCCTACAATGAGCAGTTCTTC
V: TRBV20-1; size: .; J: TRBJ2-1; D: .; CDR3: CSAGSVNEQFF; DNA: TGCAGTGCAGGCTCCGTCAATGAGCAGTTCTTC
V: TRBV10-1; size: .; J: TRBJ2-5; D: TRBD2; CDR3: CASSESSSGQETQYF; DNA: TGCGCCAGCAGTGAGTCGTCTAGCGGACAAGAGACCCAGTACTTC
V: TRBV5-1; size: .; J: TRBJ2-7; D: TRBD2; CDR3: CASSPAAGARAYEQYF; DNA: TGCGCCAGCAGCCCGGCAGCGGGAGCGAGAGCGTACGAGCAGTACTTC
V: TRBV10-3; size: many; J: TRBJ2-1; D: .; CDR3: CAISKSGNAGSSYNEQFF; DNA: TGTGCCATCAGTAAGTCCGGGAACGCGGGATCCTCCTACAATGAGCAGTTCTTC
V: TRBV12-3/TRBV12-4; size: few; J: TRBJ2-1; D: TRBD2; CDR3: CASSGTGTSYNEQFF; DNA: TGTGCCAGCAGTGGGACCGGGACTAGTTACAATGAGCAGTTCTTC
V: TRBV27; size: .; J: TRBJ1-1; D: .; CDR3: CASSRLDGTEAFF; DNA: TGTGCCAGCAGTCGCTTGGATGGCACTGAAGCTTTCTTT
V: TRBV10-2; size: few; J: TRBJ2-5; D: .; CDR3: CARAPGHQRYQETQYF; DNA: TGCGCCAGAGCACCGGGACACCAAAGATACCAAGAGACCCAGTACTTC
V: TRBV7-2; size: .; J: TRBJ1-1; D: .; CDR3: CASSQALYTEAFF; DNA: TGTGCCAGCAGCCAGGCCCTGTACACTGAAGCTTTCTTT
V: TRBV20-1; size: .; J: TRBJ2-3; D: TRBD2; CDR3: CSAPKTRVKSSGTSTDTQYF; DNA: TGCAGTGCACCCAAAACGAGGGTCAAATCTAGCGGGACGAGCACAGATACGCAGTATTTT
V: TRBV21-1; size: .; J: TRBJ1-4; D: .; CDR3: CASSTGEQAHFQEKLFF; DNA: TGTGCCAGCAGCACAGGGGAACAGGCCCACTTCCAGGAAAAACTGTTTTTT
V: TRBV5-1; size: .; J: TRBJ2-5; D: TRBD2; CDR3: CASSIPSGSNEQYF; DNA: TGCGCCAGCAGTATCCCTAGCGGGAGCAATGAGCAGTACTTC
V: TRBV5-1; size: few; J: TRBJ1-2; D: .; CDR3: CASSADSNYGYTF; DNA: TGCGCCAGCAGCGCGGACAGCAACTATGGCTACACCTTC
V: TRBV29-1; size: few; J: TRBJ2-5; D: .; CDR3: CSVGSDLAQYF; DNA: TGCAGCGTTGGGAGTGACTTGGCCCAGTACTTC
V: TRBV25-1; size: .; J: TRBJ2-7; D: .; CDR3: CATRWDEQYF; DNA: TGTGCCACCCGATGGGACGAGCAGTACTTC
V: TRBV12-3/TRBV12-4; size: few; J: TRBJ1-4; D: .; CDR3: CASSTHRATNEKLFF; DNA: TGTGCCAGCAGTACTCACAGGGCAACTAATGAAAAACTGTTTTTT
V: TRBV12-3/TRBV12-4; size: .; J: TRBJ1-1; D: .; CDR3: CASSLMQEGAEAFF; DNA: TGTGCCAGCAGTTTAATGCAGGAAGGCGCTGAAGCTTTCTTT
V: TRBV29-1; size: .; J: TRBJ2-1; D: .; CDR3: CSVARVPYNEQFF; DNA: TGCAGCGTTGCCAGGGTACCATACAATGAGCAGTTCTTC
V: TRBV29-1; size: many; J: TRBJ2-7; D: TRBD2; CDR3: CSVENSGRSPFEQYF; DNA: TGCAGCGTTGAAAATAGCGGGAGGTCCCCGTTCGAGCAGTACTTC
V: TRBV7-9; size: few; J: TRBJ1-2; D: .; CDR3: CASSSSGENYGYTF; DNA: TGTGCCAGCAGCTCGTCCGGGGAGAACTATGGCTACACCTTC
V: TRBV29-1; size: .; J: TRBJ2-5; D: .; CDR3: CSVSVYGGQETQYF; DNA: TGCAGCGTTTCCGTATATGGCGGACAAGAGACCCAGTACTTC
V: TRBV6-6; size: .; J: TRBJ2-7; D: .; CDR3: CASSTLGGSYEQYF; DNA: TGTGCCAGCAGTACATTGGGGGGCTCGTACGAGCAGTACTTC
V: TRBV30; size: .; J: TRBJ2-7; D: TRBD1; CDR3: CAWSRGNRGLYEQYF; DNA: TGTGCCTGGAGCAGGGGGAACAGGGGGCTCTACGAGCAGTACTTC
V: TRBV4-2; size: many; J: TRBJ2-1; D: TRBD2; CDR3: CASSPTSGRFNEQFF; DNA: TGTGCCAGCAGCCCGACTAGCGGGAGATTCAATGAGCAGTTCTTC
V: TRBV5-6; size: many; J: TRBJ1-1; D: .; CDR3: CASSLGVILTEAFF; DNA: TGTGCCAGCAGCTTGGGGGTCATCCTCACTGAAGCTTTCTTT
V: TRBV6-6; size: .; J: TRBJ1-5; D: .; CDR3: CASSYELFNQPQHF; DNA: TGTGCCAGCAGTTACGAGTTGTTCAATCAGCCCCAGCATTTT
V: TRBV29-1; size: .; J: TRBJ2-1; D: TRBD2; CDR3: CSGEWMPRLAGGHEQFF; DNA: TGCAGCGGGGAGTGGATGCCAAGACTAGCGGGAGGGCATGAGCAGTTCTTC
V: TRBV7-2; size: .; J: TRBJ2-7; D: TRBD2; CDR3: CASSLGLAGLCEQYF; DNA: TGTGCCAGCAGCCTGGGACTAGCGGGACTTTGCGAGCAGTACTTC
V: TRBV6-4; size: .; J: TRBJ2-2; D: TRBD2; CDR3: CASSDTSGNTGELFF; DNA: TGTGCCAGCAGTGACACTAGCGGGAACACCGGGGAGCTGTTTTTT
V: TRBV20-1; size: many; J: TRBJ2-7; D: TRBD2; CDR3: CSASRGRRNEQYF; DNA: TGCAGTGCTTCACGCGGGAGAAGGAACGAGCAGTACTTC
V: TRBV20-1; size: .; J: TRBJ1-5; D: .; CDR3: CSARNWGDSNQPQHF; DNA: TGCAGTGCTAGAAACTGGGGGGATAGCAATCAGCCCCAGCATTTT
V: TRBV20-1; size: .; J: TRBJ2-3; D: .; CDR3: CSALDKAGTDTQYF; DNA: TGCAGTGCCCTGGACAAGGCGGGCACAGATACGCAGTATTTT
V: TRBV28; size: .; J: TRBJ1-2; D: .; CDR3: CASSLSATTGANYGYTF; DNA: TGTGCCAGCAGTTTATCGGCGACGACAGGAGCCAACTATGGCTACACCTTC
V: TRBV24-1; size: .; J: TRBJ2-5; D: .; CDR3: CATSPGLQETQYF; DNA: TGTGCCACCAGTCCGGGCCTCCAAGAGACCCAGTACTTC
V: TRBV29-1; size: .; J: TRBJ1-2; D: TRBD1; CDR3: CSVEFDRGTGYTF; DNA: TGCAGCGTTGAATTCGACAGGGGGACTGGCTACACCTTC
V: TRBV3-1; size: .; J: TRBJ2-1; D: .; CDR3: CASSRHPGPDNEQFF; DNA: TGTGCCAGCAGCCGACACCCGGGACCAGACAATGAGCAGTTCTTC
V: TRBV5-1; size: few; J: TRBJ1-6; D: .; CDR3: CASSQTGPSSYNSPLHF; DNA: TGCGCCAGCAGCCAAACAGGGCCAAGCTCCTATAATTCACCCCTCCACTTT
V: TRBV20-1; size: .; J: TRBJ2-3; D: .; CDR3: CSARPSLTDTQYF; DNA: TGCAGTGCTAGACCCAGCCTCACAGATACGCAGTATTTT